The rows below give T cell receptor beta chains drawn from one sample of a study of tumor and adjacent non-tumor tissue in lung cancer. TCRdb reprocessed the multiplex PCR reads with MiXCR, giving one entry per CDR3 protein. The sample lists about 90,000 distinct CDR3 sequences, approximately 57% seen once, with about 15% in the top ten. The sequencing input was lung tumor tissue. These receptors all come from a man in his 70s with non-small cell lung cancer. CDR3s include the opening cysteine and the closing phenylalanine or tryptophan. Size is omitted from some rows. Given values are once, few, many or a class for expanded clones.

TRBV28,many,CASSSTGQGFSYEQYF
TRBV7-9,many,CASSPPSDRGREQFF
TRBV11-1,-,CASTQGDAQETQYF
TRBV25-1,few,CASSEGLDPETEAFF
TRBV11-2,few,CTSSLVARGQYEQYF
TRBV7-9,few,CASSLGRNTIYF
TRBV7-9,-,CVNSLGLAGVGTGELFF
TRBV6-1,-,CASTGALNSEAFF
TRBV28,few,CASNRAGEQCF
TRBV11-2,-,CASSLTGTRLVTDTKYF
TRBV29-1,-,CSNRAHTDTQHF
TRBV11-2,-,CASGWDRAIVNTEAFF
TRBV10-3,-,CAISESGTGRYVLYF
TRBV20-1,few,CSAPRGGWAYNEQFF
TRBV11-1,-,CACSCYPTGVPYNEQFF
TRBV29-1,many,CSVEPLGAGKNIQYF
TRBV7-2,-,CTSSFSGLNQPQHF
TRBV28,once,CGSRGQGHTDTQYF
TRBV28,few,CASNTVSLGANVLTF
TRBV11-2,-,CANNTPQGARILNEILFF
TRBV20-1,many,CSAASQGRLKTQYF
TRBV11-2,-,CTSSLGGGHYEQYF
TRBV4-2,many,CASSQTGVGYTF
TRBV14,-,CANSRTGTALYEQYF
TRBV9,-,CASSSRRGSTNTGELFF
TRBV30,-,CAWSHDAQETQYF
TRBV6-5,-,CVSTPGLSIPGELFF
TRBV6-1,-,CASSDELAGGSEQFF
TRBV12-3/TRBV12-4,-,CSGSADGNTEAFF
TRBV6-5,-,CACGQGGRRVTEASF
TRBV30,-,CAWSVGLLAKNIQYF
TRBV20-1,few,CSVTDLEGNQPQHF
TRBV7-9,many,CASSLGNRADQPQHF
TRBV11-3,-,CTSRLQGPQETQYF
TRBV20-1,-,CSARRTGGRDEQYF
TRBV5-6,-,CASSSGPKGGTEAFF
TRBV20-1,-,CSAIPGTGSRQPQHF
TRBV10-3,few,CAINDGPGELFF
TRBV11-2,-,CPSSSEAVAPGELFF
TRBV4-2,many,CASSPRTTTYNEQFF
TRBV5-1,-,CASSLTGGNLPQHF
TRBV20-1,few,CSAPFGGPSGHEQYF
TRBV5-4,-,CGSSRGRGTDTQYF
TRBV9,few,CASSLLETGVAGELFF
TRBV29-1,-,CSVKGVKNQPQYF
TRBV29-1,-,CSGTGGAETLYF
TRBV24-1,-,CVTSDTTGSHSYNEQFF
TRBV7-9,-,CASSLGDREVEDTQYF
TRBV6-1,-,CACSEVPEETKYF
TRBV11-2,-,CASSSLGTSGSTDTHYF
TRBV30,-,CAWNSYHRGRTGANVLTF
TRBV5-1,-,CASSLGTGSAYEQYF
TRBV11-2,-,CASSPIAGTDTYEQYF
TRBV20-1,many,CSARDEGREISGYTF
TRBV28,few,CASSLMQGNSPLHF